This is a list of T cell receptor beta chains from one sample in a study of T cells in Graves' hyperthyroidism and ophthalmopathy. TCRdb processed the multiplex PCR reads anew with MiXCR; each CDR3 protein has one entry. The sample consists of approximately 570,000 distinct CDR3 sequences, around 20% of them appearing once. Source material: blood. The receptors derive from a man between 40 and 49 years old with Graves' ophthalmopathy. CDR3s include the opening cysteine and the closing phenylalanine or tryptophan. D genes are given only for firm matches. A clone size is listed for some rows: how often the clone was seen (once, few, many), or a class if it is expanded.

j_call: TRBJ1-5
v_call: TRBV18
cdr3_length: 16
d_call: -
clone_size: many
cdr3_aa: CASSLEFGQNNQPQHF
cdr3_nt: TGTGCCAGCTCACTAGAATTCGGGCAGAACAATCAGCCCCAGCATTTT

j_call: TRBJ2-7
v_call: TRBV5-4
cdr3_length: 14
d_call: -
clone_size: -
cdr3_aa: CASSYGTAGYEQYF
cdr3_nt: TGTGCCAGCAGCTACGGGACCGCGGGCTACGAGCAGTACTTC

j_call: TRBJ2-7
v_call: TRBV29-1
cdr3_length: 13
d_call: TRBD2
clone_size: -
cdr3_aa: CSVRTSGTYEQYF
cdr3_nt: TGCAGCGTAAGGACTAGCGGGACCTACGAGCAGTACTTC

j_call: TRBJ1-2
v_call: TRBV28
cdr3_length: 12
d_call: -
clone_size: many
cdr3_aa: CASSSDIYGYTF
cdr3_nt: TGTGCCAGCAGTTCTGACATCTATGGCTACACCTTC

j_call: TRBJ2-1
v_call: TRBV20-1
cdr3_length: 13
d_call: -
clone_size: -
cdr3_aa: CSAPGAWDNEQFF
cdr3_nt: TGCAGTGCTCCGGGGGCTTGGGACAATGAGCAGTTCTTC

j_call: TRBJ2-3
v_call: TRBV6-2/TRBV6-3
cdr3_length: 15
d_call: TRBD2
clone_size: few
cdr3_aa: CASRPPGLAEDTQYF
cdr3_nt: TGTGCCAGCAGACCACCGGGACTAGCCGAGGATACGCAGTATTTT

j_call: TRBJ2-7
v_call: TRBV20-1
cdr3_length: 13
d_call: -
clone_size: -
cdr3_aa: CSATRDNSYEQYF
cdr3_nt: TGCAGTGCGACCCGGGACAACTCCTACGAGCAGTACTTC

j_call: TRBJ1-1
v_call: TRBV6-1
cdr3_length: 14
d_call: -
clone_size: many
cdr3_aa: CASSPPGHYTEAFF
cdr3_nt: TGTGCCAGCAGTCCTCCGGGACATTACACTGAAGCTTTCTTT

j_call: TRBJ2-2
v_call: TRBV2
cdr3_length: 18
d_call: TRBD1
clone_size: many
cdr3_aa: CASSDAKQGAFGTGELFF
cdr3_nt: TGTGCCAGCTCTGATGCCAAACAGGGGGCGTTTGGCACCGGGGAGCTGTTTTTT

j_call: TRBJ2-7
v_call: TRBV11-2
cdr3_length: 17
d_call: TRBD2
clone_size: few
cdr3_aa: CASGYPPTGTSSYEQYF
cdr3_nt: TGTGCCAGCGGATACCCCCCTACCGGGACTAGCTCCTACGAGCAGTACTTC

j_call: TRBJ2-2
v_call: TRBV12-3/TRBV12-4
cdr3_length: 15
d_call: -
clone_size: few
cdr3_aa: CASSLLSQNTGELFF
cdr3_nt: TGTGCCAGCAGTTTATTATCCCAAAACACCGGGGAGCTGTTTTTT

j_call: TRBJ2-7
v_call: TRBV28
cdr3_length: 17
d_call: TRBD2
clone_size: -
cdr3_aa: CASSQYLSGTSSYEQYF
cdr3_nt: TGTGCCAGCAGCCAGTACCTCAGCGGGACGAGCTCCTACGAGCAGTACTTC

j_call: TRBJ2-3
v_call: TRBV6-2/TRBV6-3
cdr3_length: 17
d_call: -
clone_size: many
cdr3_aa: CASSYSLKGGLVDTQYF
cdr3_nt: TGTGCCAGCAGTTACTCCCTTAAGGGGGGGTTGGTAGATACGCAGTATTTT

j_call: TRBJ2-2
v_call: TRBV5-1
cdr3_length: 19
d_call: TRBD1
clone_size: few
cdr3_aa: CASSSASRDRDRYTGELFF
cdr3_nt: TGCGCCAGCAGCTCCGCGTCCCGGGACAGGGACAGGTACACCGGGGAGCTGTTTTTT

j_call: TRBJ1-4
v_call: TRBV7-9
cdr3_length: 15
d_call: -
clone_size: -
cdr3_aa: CASSLALGGSEKLFF
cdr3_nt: TGTGCCAGCAGCTTAGCGCTAGGGGGATCTGAAAAACTGTTTTTT

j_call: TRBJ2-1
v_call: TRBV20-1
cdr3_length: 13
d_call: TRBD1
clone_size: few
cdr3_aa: CSAGEGQVNEQFF
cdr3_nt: TGCAGTGCGGGAGAAGGACAGGTCAATGAGCAGTTCTTC

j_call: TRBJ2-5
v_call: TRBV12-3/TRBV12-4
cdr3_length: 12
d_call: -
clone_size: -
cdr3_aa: CASSFRLETQYF
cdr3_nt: TGTGCCAGCAGTTTTCGGCTAGAGACCCAGTACTTC

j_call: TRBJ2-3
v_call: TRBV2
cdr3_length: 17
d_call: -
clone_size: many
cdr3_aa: CASTTSWGGAPTDTQYF
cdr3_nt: TGTGCCAGCACCACGTCCTGGGGCGGAGCCCCCACAGATACGCAGTATTTT

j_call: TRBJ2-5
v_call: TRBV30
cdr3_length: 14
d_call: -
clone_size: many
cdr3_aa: CAWSVPSRKETQYF
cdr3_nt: TGTGCCTGGAGTGTTCCTTCGCGGAAAGAGACCCAGTACTTC

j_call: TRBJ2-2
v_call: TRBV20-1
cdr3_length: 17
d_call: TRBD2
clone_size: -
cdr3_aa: CSATPSGREANTGELFF
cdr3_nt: TGCAGTGCTACTCCTAGCGGGAGAGAAGCGAACACCGGGGAGCTGTTTTTT

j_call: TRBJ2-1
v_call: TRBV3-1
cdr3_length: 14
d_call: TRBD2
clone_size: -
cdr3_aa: CASSLGGLIDEQFF
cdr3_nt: TGTGCCAGCAGCTTGGGGGGGTTGATAGATGAGCAGTTCTTC

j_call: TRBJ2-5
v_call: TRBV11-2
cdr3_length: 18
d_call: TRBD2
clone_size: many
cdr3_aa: CASSLDVSGTTFEETQYF
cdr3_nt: TGTGCCAGCAGCCTAGATGTTAGCGGGACCACCTTCGAAGAGACCCAGTACTTC

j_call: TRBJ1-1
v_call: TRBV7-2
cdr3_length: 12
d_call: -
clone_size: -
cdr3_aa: CASSLGEMGAFF
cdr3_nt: TGTGCCAGCAGCTTAGGGGAGATGGGGGCTTTCTTT

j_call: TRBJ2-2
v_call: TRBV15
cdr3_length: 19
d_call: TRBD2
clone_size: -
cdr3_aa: CATSSLRGTSGRATGELFF
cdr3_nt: TGTGCCACCAGCTCTTTGAGAGGGACTAGCGGGAGGGCCACCGGGGAGCTGTTTTTT

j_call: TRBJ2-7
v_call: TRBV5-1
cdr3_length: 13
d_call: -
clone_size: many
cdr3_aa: CASSLAGRSEQYF
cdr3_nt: TGCGCCAGCAGCTTGGCCGGAAGGAGCGAGCAGTACTTC

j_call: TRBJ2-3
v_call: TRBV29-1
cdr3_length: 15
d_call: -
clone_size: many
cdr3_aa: CSAISSGPKADTQYF
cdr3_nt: TGCAGCGCCATTTCCAGCGGCCCTAAGGCGGATACGCAGTATTTT

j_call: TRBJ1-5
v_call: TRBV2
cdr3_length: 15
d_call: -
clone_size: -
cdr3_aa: CASTTGGSGNQPQHF
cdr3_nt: TGTGCCAGCACCACGGGGGGGTCGGGCAATCAGCCCCAGCATTTT

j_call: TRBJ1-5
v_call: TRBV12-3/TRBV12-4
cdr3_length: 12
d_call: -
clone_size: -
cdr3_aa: CASSFQGSGSYF
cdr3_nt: TGTGCCAGCAGTTTCCAGGGGTCGGGGTCGTATTTT

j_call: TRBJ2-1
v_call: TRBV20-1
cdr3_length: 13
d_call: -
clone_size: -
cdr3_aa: CSALLRAYNEQFF
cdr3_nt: TGCAGTGCCCTCCTGAGGGCTTACAATGAGCAGTTCTTC

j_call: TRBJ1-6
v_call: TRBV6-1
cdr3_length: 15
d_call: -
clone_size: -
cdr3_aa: CASRRVAIASSPLHF
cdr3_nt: TGTGCCAGCAGACGGGTGGCTATTGCTAGTTCACCCCTCCACTTT

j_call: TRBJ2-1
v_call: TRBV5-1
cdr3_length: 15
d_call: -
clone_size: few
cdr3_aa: CASSLVSGAGNEQFF
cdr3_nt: TGCGCCAGCAGCTTGGTCTCGGGGGCGGGGAATGAGCAGTTCTTC

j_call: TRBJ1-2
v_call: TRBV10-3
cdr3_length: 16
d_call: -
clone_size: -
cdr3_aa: CAISLTPITSNYGYTF
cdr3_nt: TGTGCCATCAGCCTCACGCCGATAACTTCAAACTATGGCTACACCTTC

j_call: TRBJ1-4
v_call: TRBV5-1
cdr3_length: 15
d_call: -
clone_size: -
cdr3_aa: CASSWTSGGNEKLFF
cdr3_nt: TGCGCCAGCAGCTGGACCTCGGGGGGCAATGAAAAACTGTTTTTT

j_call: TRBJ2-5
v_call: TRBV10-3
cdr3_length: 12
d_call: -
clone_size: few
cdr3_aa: CAIRDKQETQYF
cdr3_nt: TGTGCCATCAGAGACAAGCAAGAGACCCAGTACTTC

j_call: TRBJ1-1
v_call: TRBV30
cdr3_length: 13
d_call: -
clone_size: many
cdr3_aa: CAWRREVITEAFF
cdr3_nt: TGTGCCTGGAGGAGGGAGGTTATAACTGAAGCTTTCTTT

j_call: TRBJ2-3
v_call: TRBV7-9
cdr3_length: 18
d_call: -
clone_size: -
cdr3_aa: CASSSTLSRDTYTDTQYF
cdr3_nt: TGTGCCAGCAGCTCCACCCTATCGCGGGACACTTACACAGATACGCAGTATTTT

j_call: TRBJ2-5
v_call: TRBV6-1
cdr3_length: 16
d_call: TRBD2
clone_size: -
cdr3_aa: CASSEGPSGPQETQYF
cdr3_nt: TGTGCCAGCAGTGAGGGTCCTAGCGGGCCCCAAGAGACCCAGTACTTC

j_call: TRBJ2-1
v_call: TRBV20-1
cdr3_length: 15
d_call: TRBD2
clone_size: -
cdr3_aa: CSARDRGGARNEQFF
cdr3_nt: TGCAGTGCTAGAGATCGCGGGGGGGCCCGGAATGAGCAGTTCTTC

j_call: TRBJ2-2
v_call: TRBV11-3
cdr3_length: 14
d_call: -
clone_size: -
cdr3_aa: CASSLEGYTGELFF
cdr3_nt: TGTGCCAGCAGCTTAGAGGGGTACACCGGGGAGCTGTTTTTT

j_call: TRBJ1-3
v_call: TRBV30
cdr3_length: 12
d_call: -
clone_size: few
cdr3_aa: CAWREGGNTIYF
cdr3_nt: TGTGCCTGGAGGGAGGGTGGAAACACCATATATTTT

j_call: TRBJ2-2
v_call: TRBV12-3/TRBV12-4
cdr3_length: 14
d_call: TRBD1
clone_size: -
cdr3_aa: CASSPRTGTGELFF
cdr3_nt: TGTGCCAGCAGTCCCCGGACAGGGACCGGGGAGCTGTTTTTT

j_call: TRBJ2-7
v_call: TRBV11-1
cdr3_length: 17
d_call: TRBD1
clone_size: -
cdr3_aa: CASSLSRDRGAAYEQYF
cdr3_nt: TGTGCCAGCAGCTTATCCCGGGACAGGGGGGCCGCCTACGAGCAGTACTTC

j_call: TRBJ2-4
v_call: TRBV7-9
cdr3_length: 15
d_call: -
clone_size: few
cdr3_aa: CASSTPTIAKNIQYF
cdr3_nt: TGTGCCAGCAGCACCCCCACCATAGCCAAAAACATTCAGTACTTC

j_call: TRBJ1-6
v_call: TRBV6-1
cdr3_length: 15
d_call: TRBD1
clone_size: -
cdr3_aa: CASSRLQGADSPLHF
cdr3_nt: TGTGCCAGCAGTCGACTACAGGGGGCCGATTCACCCCTCCACTTT

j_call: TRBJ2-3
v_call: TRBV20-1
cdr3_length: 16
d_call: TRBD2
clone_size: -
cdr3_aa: CSARPLAGGGTDTQYF
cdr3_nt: TGCAGTGCTAGACCACTAGCGGGAGGAGGCACAGATACGCAGTATTTT

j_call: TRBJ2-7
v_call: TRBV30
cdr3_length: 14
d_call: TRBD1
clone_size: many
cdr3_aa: CAWTTLTGMSEQYF
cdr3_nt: TGTGCCTGGACAACCCTGACAGGGATGAGCGAGCAGTACTTC

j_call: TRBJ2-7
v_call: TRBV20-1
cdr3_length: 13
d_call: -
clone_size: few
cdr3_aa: CSARDFRAYEQYF
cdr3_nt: TGCAGTGCTAGAGATTTCAGGGCCTACGAGCAGTACTTC